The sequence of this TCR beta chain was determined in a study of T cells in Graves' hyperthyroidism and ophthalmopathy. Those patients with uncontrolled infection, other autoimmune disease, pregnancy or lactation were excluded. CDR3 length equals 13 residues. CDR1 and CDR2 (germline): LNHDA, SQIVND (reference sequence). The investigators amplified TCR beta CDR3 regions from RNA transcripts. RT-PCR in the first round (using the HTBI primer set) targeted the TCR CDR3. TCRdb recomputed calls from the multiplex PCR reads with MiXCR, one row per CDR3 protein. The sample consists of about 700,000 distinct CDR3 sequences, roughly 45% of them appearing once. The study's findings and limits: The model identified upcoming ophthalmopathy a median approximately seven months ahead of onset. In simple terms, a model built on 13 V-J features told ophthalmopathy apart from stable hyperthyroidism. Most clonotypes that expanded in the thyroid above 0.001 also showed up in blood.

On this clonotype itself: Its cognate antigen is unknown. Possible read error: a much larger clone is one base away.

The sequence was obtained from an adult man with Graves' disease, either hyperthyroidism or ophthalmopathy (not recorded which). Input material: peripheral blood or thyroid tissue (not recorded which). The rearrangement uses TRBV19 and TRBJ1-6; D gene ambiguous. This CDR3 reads CVSSERANSPLHF. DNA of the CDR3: TGTGTCAGTAGTGAGCGGGCCAATTCACCCCTCCACTTT. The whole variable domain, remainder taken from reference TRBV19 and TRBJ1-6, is DGGITQSPKYLFRKEGQNVTLSCEQNLNHDAMYWYRQDPGQGLRLIYYSQIVNDFQKGDIAEGYSVSREKKESFPLTVTSAQKNPTAFYLCVSSERANSPLHFGNGTRLTVT.